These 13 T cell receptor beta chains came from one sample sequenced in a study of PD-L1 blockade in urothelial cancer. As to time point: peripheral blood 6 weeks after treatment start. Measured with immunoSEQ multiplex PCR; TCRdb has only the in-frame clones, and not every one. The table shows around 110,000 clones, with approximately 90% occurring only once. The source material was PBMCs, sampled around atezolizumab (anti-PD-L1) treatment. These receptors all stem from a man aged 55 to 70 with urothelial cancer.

CDR3 region: CASSWDRGRYEQYF. Written as DNA, the CDR3 is TGTGCCAGCAGCTGGGACAGGGGGCGGTACGAGCAGTACTTC. The rearrangement links TRBV11-3 to TRBJ2-7, with 12 positions matching TRBD1. The CDR3 is 14 residues long. With V trimmed by 4 bases and J by 4 bases, 2 bases remained unmatched. Germline lookup yields CDR1 SGHNT and CDR2 YENEEA.

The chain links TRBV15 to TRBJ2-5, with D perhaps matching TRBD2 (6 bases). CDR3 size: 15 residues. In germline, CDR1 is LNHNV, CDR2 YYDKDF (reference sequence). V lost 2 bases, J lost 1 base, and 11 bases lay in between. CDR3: CATSRYIGGQETQYF. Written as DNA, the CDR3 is TGTGCCACCAGCAGATATATCGGGGGCCAAGAGACCCAGTACTTC.

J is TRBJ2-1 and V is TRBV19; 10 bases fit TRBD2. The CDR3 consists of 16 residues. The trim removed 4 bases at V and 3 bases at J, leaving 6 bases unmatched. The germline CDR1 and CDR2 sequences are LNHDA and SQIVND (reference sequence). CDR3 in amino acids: CASSRKLAGNYNEQFF. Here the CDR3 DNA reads TGTGCCAGTAGTAGAAAACTAGCGGGAAACTACAATGAGCAGTTCTTC.

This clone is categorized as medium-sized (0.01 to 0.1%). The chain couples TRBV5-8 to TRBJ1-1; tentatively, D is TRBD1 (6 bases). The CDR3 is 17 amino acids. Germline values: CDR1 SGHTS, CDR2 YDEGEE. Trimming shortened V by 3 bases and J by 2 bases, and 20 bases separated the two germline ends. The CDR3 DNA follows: TGTGCCAGCAGCTGGGGGGGGGCTAGACAACTAAACACTGAAGCTTTCTTT. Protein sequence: CASSWGGARQLNTEAFF.

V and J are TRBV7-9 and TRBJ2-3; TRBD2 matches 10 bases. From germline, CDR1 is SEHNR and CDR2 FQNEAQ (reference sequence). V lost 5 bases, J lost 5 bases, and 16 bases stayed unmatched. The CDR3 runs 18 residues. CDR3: CASSQPRTSGARVDTQYF. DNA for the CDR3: TGTGCCAGCAGCCAACCCCGGACTAGCGGAGCCCGGGTAGATACGCAGTATTTT.

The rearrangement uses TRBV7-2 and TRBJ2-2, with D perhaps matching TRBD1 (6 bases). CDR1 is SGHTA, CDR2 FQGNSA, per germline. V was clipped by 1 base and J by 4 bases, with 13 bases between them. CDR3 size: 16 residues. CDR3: CASSLVWGRGTGELFF. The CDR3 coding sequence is TGTGCCAGCAGCTTAGTATGGGGGCGCGGCACCGGGGAGCTGTTTTTT.

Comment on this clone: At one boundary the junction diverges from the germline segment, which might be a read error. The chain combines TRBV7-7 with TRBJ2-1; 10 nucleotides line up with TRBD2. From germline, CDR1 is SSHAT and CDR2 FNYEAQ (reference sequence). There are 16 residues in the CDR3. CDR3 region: CASSPMLAGAYNEQFF. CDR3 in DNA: TGTGCTAGCAGCCCCATGCTAGCGGGAGCTTACAATGAGCAGTTCTTC.

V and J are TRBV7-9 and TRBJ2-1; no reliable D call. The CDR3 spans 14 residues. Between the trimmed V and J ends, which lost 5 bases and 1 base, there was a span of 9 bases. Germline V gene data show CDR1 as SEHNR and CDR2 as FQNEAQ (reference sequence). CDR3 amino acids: CASSPVASYNEQFF. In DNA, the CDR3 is TGTGCCAGCAGCCCCGTGGCTTCCTACAATGAGCAGTTCTTC.

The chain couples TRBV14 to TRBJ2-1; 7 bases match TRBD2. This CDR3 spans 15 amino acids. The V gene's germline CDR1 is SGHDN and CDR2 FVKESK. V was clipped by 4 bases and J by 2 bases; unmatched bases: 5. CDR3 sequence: CASSLRGRAYNEQFF. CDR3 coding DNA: TGTGCCAGCAGCCTTCGGGGGAGGGCCTACAATGAGCAGTTCTTC.

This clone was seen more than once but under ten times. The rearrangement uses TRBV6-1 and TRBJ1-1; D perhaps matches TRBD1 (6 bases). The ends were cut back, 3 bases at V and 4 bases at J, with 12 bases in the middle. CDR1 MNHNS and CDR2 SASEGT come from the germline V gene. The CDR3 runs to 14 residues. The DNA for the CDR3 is TGTGCCAGCAGTGACAGGGGAAAAGGCACTGAAGCTTTCTTT. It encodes CASSDRGKGTEAFF.

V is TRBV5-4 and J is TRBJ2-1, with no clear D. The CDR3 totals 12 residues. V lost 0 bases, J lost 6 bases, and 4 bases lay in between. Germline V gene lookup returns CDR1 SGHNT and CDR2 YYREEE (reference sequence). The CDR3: CASSLDSNEQFF. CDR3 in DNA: TGTGCCAGCAGCTTGGACAGCAATGAGCAGTTCTTC. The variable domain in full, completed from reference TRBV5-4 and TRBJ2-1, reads ETGVTQSPTHLIKTRGQQVTLRCSSQSGHNTVSWYQQALGQGPQFIFQYYREEENGRGNFPPRFSGLQFPNYSSELNVNALELDDSALYLCASSLDSNEQFFGPGTRLTVL.

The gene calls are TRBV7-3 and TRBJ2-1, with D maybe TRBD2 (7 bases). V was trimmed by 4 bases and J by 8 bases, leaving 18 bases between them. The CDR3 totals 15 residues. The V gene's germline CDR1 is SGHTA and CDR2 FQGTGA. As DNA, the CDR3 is TGTGCCAGCAGCTCTATAGGGGGGGGCCCGTATGAGCAGTTCTTC. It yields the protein CASSSIGGGPYEQFF.

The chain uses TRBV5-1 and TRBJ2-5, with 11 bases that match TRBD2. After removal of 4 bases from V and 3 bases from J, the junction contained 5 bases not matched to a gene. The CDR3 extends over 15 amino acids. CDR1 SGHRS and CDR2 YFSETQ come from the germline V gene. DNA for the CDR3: TGCGCCAGCAGCCCCGGACTAGCGGGTGAAGAGACCCAGTACTTC. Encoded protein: CASSPGLAGEETQYF.